A single sample gave rise to the 2 T cell receptor beta chains below, sequenced in a study of T cell responses to AZD1222 COVID-19 vaccine. Produced via immunoSEQ multiplex PCR; TCRdb's table is partial and in-frame only. The profile shows 120,000 or so clones, roughly 90% of them singletons. The sequencing used peripheral blood, collected on day 0 of AZD1222 vaccination. The receptors derive from an adult in good health.

This clone is a singleton in its sample. The CDR3 sequence is CASSLSEPAIYEQYF. CDR3 nucleotides: TGTGCCAGCAGTTTATCCGAGCCAGCGATTTACGAGCAGTACTTC. This sequence joins TRBV7-8 and TRBJ2-7; D is ambiguous. Germline CDR1 is SGHVS and CDR2 is FQNEAQ. This CDR3 comprises 15 residues. V lost 6 bases, J lost 4 bases, and 19 bases lay in between. Full variable domain (missing parts from reference TRBV7-8 and TRBJ2-7): GAGVSQSPRYKVAKRGQDVALRCDPISGHVSLFWYQQALGQGPEFLTYFQNEAQLDKSGLPSDRFFAERPEGSVSTLKIQRTQQEDSAVYLCASSLSEPAIYEQYFGPGTRLTVT.

To note about this clone: Other DNA sequences within the sample encode an identical CDR3. This chain links TRBV29-1 with TRBJ2-7; 7 positions match TRBD1. CDR1 SQVTM and CDR2 ANQGSEA come from the germline V gene. The CDR3 runs to 12 residues. The J segment lost 1 base and the V segment lost 4 bases, leaving 1 base of the junction unmatched. The CDR3 reads CSVGDSSYEQYF. In DNA form, the CDR3 reads TGCAGCGTTGGGGACAGTTCCTACGAGCAGTACTTC.